The T cell receptor beta chain described here comes from a study of cytomegalovirus exposure and HLA in healthy donors. General observations from the study: An ancestry cluster, one associated with Asian ancestry, reportedly showed fewer N-insertions than the approximately 720-donor mean in a later analysis. Most TCRs appeared rarely, but some public TCRs recurred in many donors.

Regarding this clone: Its antigen is not known.

The PCR was carried out with 60 Vbeta primers and 13 Jbeta primers. Measured with immunoSEQ multiplex PCR; TCRdb has only the in-frame clones, and not every one. The sample contains about 110,000 clones, 75% of which appear only once. Trimming removed 0 bases at V and 1 base at J, with 9 bases between. The CDR3 is 15 residues long. CDR1 LGHNA and CDR2 YNFKEQ come from the germline V gene. The genes are TRBV4-2 and TRBJ1-1, with D possibly being TRBD1 (5 bases). The sample comprised PBMCs. The receptor's source is a man aged 40-49 years in good health and CMV-seronegative. Here the CDR3 DNA reads TGTGCCAGCAGCCAAGAACGGACAAAGAACACTGAAGCTTTCTTT. Amino acid sequence: CASSQERTKNTEAFF.